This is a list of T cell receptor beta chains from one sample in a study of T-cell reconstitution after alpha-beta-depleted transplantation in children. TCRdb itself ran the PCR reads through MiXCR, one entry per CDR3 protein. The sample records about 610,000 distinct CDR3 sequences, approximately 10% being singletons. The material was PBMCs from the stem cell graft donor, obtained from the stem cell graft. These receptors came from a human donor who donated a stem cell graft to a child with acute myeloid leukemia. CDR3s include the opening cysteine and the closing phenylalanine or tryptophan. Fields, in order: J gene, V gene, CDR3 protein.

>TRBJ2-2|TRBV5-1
CASSLGQTDTGELFF
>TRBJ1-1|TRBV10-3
CAISEYGSGGIGTEAFF
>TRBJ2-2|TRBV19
CASRSQGAAGELFF
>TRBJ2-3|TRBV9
CASSSASQDTQYF
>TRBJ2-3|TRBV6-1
CASSEGGGGTDTQYF
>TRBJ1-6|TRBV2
CASSEAPRGRGSPLHF
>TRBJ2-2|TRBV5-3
CAISPGVLGVSGELFF
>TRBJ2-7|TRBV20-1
CSAPSGRAYEQYF
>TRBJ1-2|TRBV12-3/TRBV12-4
CASSLAGRPNYGYTF
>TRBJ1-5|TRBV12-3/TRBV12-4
CASSLRVPGVSSDSNQPQHF
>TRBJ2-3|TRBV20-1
CSARDMRAGGETQYF
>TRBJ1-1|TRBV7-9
CASTRGGLNTEAFF
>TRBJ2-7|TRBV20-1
CSARGASGISYEQYF
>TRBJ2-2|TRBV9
CASSLAPNTGELFF
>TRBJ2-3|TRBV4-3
CASSHGGTTDTQYF
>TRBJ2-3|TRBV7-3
CASSARGADTQYF
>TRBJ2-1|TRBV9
CASSALASYNEQFF
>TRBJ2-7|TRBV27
CASSLLGGGNEQYF
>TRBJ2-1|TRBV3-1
CASSQLGLAGGDEQFF
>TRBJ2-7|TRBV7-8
CASSQGARLLAGVSYEQYF
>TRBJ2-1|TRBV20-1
CSAGGYPDTENEQFF
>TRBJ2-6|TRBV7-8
CASSPQPGLSSGANVLTF
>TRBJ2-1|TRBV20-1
CCARDPLARRGGGEQFF
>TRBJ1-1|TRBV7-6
CASAPFRGVPEAFF
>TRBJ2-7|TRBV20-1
CSAATGSTYEQYF
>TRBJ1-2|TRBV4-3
CASSHLQVTYGYTF
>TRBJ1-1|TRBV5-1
CASSLLAGGLNTEAFF
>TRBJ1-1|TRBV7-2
CASSPRQSNTEAFF
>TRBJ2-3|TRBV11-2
CASSLGRRLAGEHTSTDTQYF
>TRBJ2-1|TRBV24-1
CATSDTGTLYNEQFF
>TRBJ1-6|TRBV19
CASSILTGYNSPLHF
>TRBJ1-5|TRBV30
CAWGPGGDQPQHF
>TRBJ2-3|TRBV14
CASSQDVAGGPDTQYF
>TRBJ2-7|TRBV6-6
CASLADYEQYF
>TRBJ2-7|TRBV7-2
CASSLGLAGTLGYEQYF
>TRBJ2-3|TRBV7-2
CASSFGLAGDTQYF
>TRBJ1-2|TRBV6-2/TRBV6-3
CASSDWGNYGYTF
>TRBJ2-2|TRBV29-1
CSVGNLGELFF
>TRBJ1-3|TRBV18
CASSPRADHSGNTIYF
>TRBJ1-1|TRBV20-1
CSTRRLNTEAFF
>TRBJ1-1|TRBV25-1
CASSPPWGGYKGTEAFF
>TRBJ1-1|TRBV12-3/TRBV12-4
CASSLPGRNAEAFF
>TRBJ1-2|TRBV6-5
CASSYSAGQGNYGYTF
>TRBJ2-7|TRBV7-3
CASSFGQGRPYEQYF
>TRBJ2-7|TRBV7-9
CASDSGGGFSWEQYF
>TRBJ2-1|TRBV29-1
CSGATQGVQFF
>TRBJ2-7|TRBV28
CASSGPGQYYEQYF
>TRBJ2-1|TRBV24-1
CATSALAGFNEQFF
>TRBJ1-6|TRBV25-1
CASSETGVESPLHF
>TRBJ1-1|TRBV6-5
CASSYYTGASGEAFF
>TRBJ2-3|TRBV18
CASSQQGDTQYF
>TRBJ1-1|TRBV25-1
CASRPGTTNTEAFF
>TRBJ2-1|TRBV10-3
CAISDRGLLDEQFF
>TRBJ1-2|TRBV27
CASGGGQGNYGYTF
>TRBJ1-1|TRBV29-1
CSVVNRAVPEAFF